Listed here is a single T cell receptor (beta chain). The target of this receptor is not known. No base quality values were provided; no much bigger clone lies one nucleotide off. Library preparation was by 5' RACE. The sample was run on an Illumina HiSeq 2000. A universal primer binding site was introduced by template switching, and a unique molecular identifier was present in the final cDNA, enabling accurate counting of TCR cDNA molecules. Specific primers in the conserved constant-segment region were used to synthesize first-strand cDNA for the TCR alpha and beta chains. To control for contamination, every cDNA library was double barcoded, receiving both a SMART-Mk sample barcode and Illumina barcodes. TruSeq adapter sequences along with Illumina sample barcodes were introduced in two successive PCR steps. The TCR alpha and beta cDNA libraries were sequenced on the Illumina HiSeq platform using custom primers. The original methods were these. MiGEC was used to process raw reads and extract unique molecular identifiers, and MiXCR was used to find CDR3 positions. Recombination models were inferred per individual with the repgenHMM and IGoR tools using an EM algorithm. The analysis of shared clonotypes was done with the tcR package in R, with sharing normalized by the product of cloneset sizes. Out-of-frame nonproductive sequences were analyzed to study raw recombination free of thymic and clonal selection effects. TCRdb cleaned the public reads at Q25 with fastp, built clones with MiXCR and kept in-frame beta chains. Merged by CDR3 protein, the rows form single entries marked with the most common genes and DNA. What appears here as the V and J calls and clone size reflects TCRdb's work, not the paper's. This sample gives hundreds of thousands of distinct CDR3 sequences in total; around a sixth of them show up just once. The ten largest clones capture 10% to 15% of the sample.

The data stem from a study of identical twins (dated by TCRdb to about 2016). Notes on the research overall: To test whether fetal clonotypes persist, this study deep-sequenced TCR alpha and beta repertoires from monozygotic twins, from unrelated adults of various ages, and from cord blood. To rule out contamination, replicate twin experiments were performed at different times with different library preparation protocols. Broad study findings and their caveats: Out-of-frame TCR alpha sequences shared between twins showed an excess of low generation-probability sequences compared with coincidental sharing between unrelated individuals. In monozygotic twins, out-of-frame TCR alpha sharing was systematically underestimated by recombination models, although the models agreed with sharing between unrelated individuals. Abundant cord blood beta clonotypes had fewer insertions, young adult naive repertoires showed a similar but weaker trend, and memory repertoires showed no such trend. Zero-insertion analyses could be partly confounded by invariant T cells such as MAIT and iNKT, though diverse VJ usage argued against such confounding for most clonotypes. Because the same donors could not be followed over many years, conclusions were based on cross-sectional statistical analysis. The excess sharing between twins in beta out-of-frame sequences was weaker because fewer shared sequences reduced the signal-to-noise ratio.

Taken from cysteine to phenylalanine, the CDR3 has 15 residues. Of the read, only the CDR3 DNA is kept; its 45 bases are in frame from base 1. CDR1 SGHRS and CDR2 YFSETQ are derived from the germline V gene. V is cut by 4 bases and J by 2 bases, and the space between the germline ends is 16 bases. Only healthy Caucasian donors were included. Three pairs of female monozygotic twins, all aged about 18 to 30 years, made up the twin cohort. RNA for TCR libraries was isolated from peripheral blood mononuclear cells. A further study also used this sample, focusing on T cells expressing NK-cell markers. The second investigation adds: Three sorted T-cell subsets (CD3+CD56+NKG2C+, CD3+CD56+NKG2C- and CD3+CD56-NKG2C+) from about 8 donors had their TCR beta-chain repertoires profiled. Among the eight sequenced donors, only one was HCMV-seronegative, while the other seven were HCMV-seropositive. To restrict sorting to alphabetaTCR-expressing T cells, an anti-gammadeltaTCR antibody was added in several experiments. In over 5 donors, the dominant CD3+CD56+NKG2C+ clonotypes were among the top 10 CD8+ clonotypes and accounted for about 1.0-7.0% of CD8+ T cells. Those dominant clonotypes were again the most abundant among CD3+CD56-NKG2C+ cells in several donors, at 28.3-60.1%. It remained unclear whether the expanded NKG2C-expressing T cell clones were specific for HCMV antigens. The eight sequenced donors were randomly selected healthy volunteers, three men and five women. HCMV serostatus was determined by detecting HCMV-specific IgG in serum with a commercial ELISA kit. For six donors, bulk peripheral blood T-cell repertoires were also sequenced from unsorted PBMC. MIGEC was used to demultiplex reads and group reads by UMI, and MiTCR was used to assemble and quantify clonotypes. To remove erroneous sequences, TCR cDNA sequences were retained only when supported by two or more reads. The tcR package was used for downstream repertoire analysis, with clonotypes matched between fractions based on CDR3 nucleotide sequence plus V segment. Antigen specificity was annotated against VDJdb with VDJmatch, allowing one amino acid substitution in CDR3.

The receptor was derived from a young woman in good health. This chain joins TRBV5-1 to TRBJ2-7, and possibly TRBD1, on 6 matching bases. The specimen sequenced was PBMCs. CDR3 reads: CASSPGQTSTYEQYF. The DNA sequence reads TGCGCCAGCAGCCCCGGACAGACTTCTACCTACGAGCAGTACTTC.